The T cell receptor (beta chain) described here comes from a study of cytomegalovirus exposure and HLA in healthy donors. General study results and limits: The Asian-associated ancestry cluster reportedly had fewer N-insertions than the roughly 720-donor mean in a later analysis.

Researchers ran the PCR with 60 Vbeta and 13 Jbeta primers. Here immunoSEQ multiplex PCR was the method, and the copy in TCRdb shows in-frame clones only, minus some. Among about 110,000 clones listed, about 80% were seen once. There are 15 residues in the CDR3. Per the germline V gene, CDR1 is SNHLY and CDR2 is FYNNEI. V was shortened by 5 bases and J by 0 bases, with 11 bases between the two germline ends. Turning to this clone: Its antigen is not identified.

The chain links TRBV2 to TRBJ2-1; possible D gene TRBD2, 5 bases. The sequence was obtained from a woman in her fifties or sixties in good health and CMV-seropositive. The sample comprised PBMCs. The CDR3 nucleotides read TGTGCCAGCAGTTTAGAAGACTACTCCTACAATGAGCAGTTCTTC. Translating gives CASSLEDYSYNEQFF. Based on the CDR3 plus reference TRBV2 and TRBJ2-1, the full variable domain is EPEVTQTPSHQVTQMGQEVILRCVPISNHLYFYWYRQILGQKVEFLVSFYNNEISEKSEIFDDQFSVERPDGSNFTLKIRSTKLEDSAMYFCASSLEDYSYNEQFFGPGTRLTVL.